Each of the 5 T cell receptor beta chains below was sequenced from the same sample in a study of blood T cell repertoires in COVID-19. Using immunoSEQ multiplex PCR, the repertoire was profiled, and TCRdb retains in-frame clones only, with some absent. The data show tens of thousands of clones, 70% to 80% seen once. Sequenced input: peripheral blood. The receptors stem from a man between 65 and 85 years old with active or convalescent COVID-19.

The rearrangement links TRBV6-1 to TRBJ1-1; 7 bases line up with TRBD1. The CDR3 loop spans 13 amino acids. Losses at the gene ends were 7 bases for V and 4 bases for J; bases not matched to a gene: 6. In germline, CDR1 is MNHNS, CDR2 SASEGT. The CDR3 here is CASNPQGTTEAFF. In nucleotides, the CDR3 is TGTGCCAGCAACCCACAGGGGACCACTGAAGCTTTCTTT.

In DNA form, the CDR3 reads TGTGCCAGCAGCCTTGGGGACAGGGTTCACTCACCCCTCCACTTT. It encodes CASSLGDRVHSPLHF. This chain uses TRBV28 with TRBJ1-6; TRBD1 agrees at 9 bases. Germline V gene lookup returns CDR1 MDHEN and CDR2 SYDVKM. This CDR3 comprises 15 residues. V lost 6 bases to trimming and J lost 10 bases; unmatched junction nucleotides: 10.

This clone has only a few counts. A read error may produce the germline difference seen at one junction end. The V and J genes are TRBV4-1 and TRBJ1-4; a possible D gene is TRBD1 (5 bases). The CDR3 sequence is 16 residues long. Germline V gene sequence: CDR1 MGHRA, CDR2 YSYEKL. CDR3 coding DNA: TGCGCCAGCAGCCAATCGGGTGGGGGAGGAGGTGAACAACTGTTTTTT. Residues: CASSQSGGGGGEQLFF.

The table lists this clone with many counts. Other DNA sequences in the same sample also yield this CDR3. The chain couples TRBV4-1 to TRBJ1-1; 10 positions agree with TRBD1. Looked up from germline, CDR1 is MGHRA and CDR2 is YSYEKL. V shed 5 bases, J shed 2 bases, and the junction held 2 bases outside the gene matches. The CDR3 has 14 residues. The DNA for the CDR3 is TGCGCCAGCAGCTGGGACAGGGGTAACACTGAAGCTTTCTTT. The encoded protein is CASSWDRGNTEAFF.

CDR3 coding DNA: TGTGCCACACGAGCAACAGGGGAGACCTACGAGCAGTACTTC. Its translation is CATRATGETYEQYF. The V gene is TRBV6-5, the J gene TRBJ2-7, with 7 bases aligning to TRBD1. Germline CDR1 and CDR2: MNHEY and SVGAGI. Germline trimming cut 10 bases from V and 2 bases from J; bases unmatched to any gene: 11. The CDR3 spans 14 residues.